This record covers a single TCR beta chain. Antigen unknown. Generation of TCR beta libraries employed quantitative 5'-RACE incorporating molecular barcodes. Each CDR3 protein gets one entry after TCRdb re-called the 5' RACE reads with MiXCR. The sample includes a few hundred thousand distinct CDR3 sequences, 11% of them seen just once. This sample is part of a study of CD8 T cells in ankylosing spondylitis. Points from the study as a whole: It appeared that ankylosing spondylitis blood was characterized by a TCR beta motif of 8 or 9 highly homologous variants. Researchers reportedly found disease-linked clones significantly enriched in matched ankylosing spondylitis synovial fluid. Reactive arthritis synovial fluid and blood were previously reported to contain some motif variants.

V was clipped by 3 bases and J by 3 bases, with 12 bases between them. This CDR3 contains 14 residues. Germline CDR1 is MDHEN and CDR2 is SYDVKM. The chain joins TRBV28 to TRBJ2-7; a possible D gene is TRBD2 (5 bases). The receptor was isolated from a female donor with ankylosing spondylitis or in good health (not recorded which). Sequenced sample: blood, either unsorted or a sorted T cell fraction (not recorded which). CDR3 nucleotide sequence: TGTGCCAGCAGTTTCCCCCAGCGGAGCTACGAGCAGTACTTC. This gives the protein CASSFPQRSYEQYF.